This TCR beta chain was profiled in a study of T-cell reconstitution after alpha-beta-depleted transplantation in children. The CDR3 length is 15 residues. Trimming left V 5 bases short and J 3 bases short, with 14 bases between. Germline lookup yields CDR1 SGHTA and CDR2 FQGNSA. This clonotype occurred a few times. Construction of the TCRbeta library involved unique molecular identifiers. Each CDR3 protein gets one entry after TCRdb re-called the PCR reads with MiXCR. This sample has roughly 500,000 distinct CDR3 sequences; 32% occur once, and the top ten carry 2% to 3%. The genes are TRBV7-2 and TRBJ2-1, with D tentatively TRBD2 (6 bases). The sequences come from PBMCs from the stem cell graft donor, collected from the stem cell graft. This clonotype originated in a human donor who donated a stem cell graft to a child with aplastic anemia. CDR3 amino acids: CASSPTGTYYNEQFF. CDR3 DNA sequence: TGTGCCAGCAGCCCGACCGGGACTTACTACAATGAGCAGTTCTTC. The entire variable domain, with the rest obtained from reference TRBV7-2 and TRBJ2-1, is as follows: GAGVSQSPSNKVTEKGKDVELRCDPISGHTALYWYRQSLGQGLEFLIYFQGNSAPDKSGLPSDRFSAERTGGSVSTLTIQRTQQEDSAVYLCASSPTGTYYNEQFFGPGTRLTVL.